This record looks at one TCR beta chain sequence and its context. This clonotype was observed many times. Its recognized antigen is unknown. No qualities accompany the bases; no much larger clone lies one base away. This sample is part of a study of T cells in Graves' hyperthyroidism and ophthalmopathy (dated by TCRdb to about 2019). About the full investigation: To identify distinguishing TCR V-J signatures, a discovery cohort of about 95 patients was used, comprising roughly 45 with Graves' ophthalmopathy and some 57 with stable Graves' hyperthyroidism. An independent validation cohort of about 19 hyperthyroidism patients and about 16 patients who later progressed to ophthalmopathy tested prospective prediction of ophthalmopathy. The roughly 100 discovery patients were randomly divided into training and test sets at a 7:3 ratio. Thyroid tissue and blood T-cell repertoires from roughly 6 Graves' hyperthyroidism patients were also compared in the study. After sampling, hyperthyroidism patients received methimazole starting at 30 mg daily, and ophthalmopathy patients received high-dose intravenous methylprednisolone. The paper describes TCR Vbeta CDR3 sequencing of more than 120 peripheral blood samples, made up of roughly 45 ophthalmopathy patients, around 78 hyperthyroidism patients and some 17 progressor patients.

The CDR3 runs 14 residues from the cysteine to the phenylalanine. The CDR3 DNA has 42 bases and is translated from base 1. The junction shows trimming of 3 bases on V and 8 bases on J, and the gene matches do not reach 4 bases of it. Reading the germline V gene gives CDR1 SNHLY and CDR2 FYNNEI. Summary of the overall study and its limitations: Sample size was not statistically predetermined, and blinding of investigators to group allocation was not performed. A model built on a 13 V-J signature distinguished ophthalmopathy from stable hyperthyroidism, reaching roughly 88% sensitivity and approximately 83% specificity in cross-validation and 80%/75% in testing. Most expanded thyroid clonotypes (frequency above 0.001) were also detected in blood, a finding suggesting that blood repertoires may reflect thyroid immune responses. In validation, progression to ophthalmopathy was predicted by the model with 70.59% sensitivity and roughly 72% specificity, a median of approximately 6.5 months before onset.

Exclusion was applied to patients with uncontrolled infections, other autoimmune diseases, pregnancy or lactation. Clinical symptoms, serum thyroxine and TRAb, thyroid ultrasound, and orbital computed tomography formed the basis for the diagnoses. Total RNA was extracted using Trizol reagent, and RNA quality was assessed on an Agilent 2100 Bioanalyzer. The TCR beta CDR3 regions were amplified from RNA transcripts. The TCR CDR3 was subjected to a first round of RT-PCR using the HTBI primer set and the Qiagen OneStep RT-PCR kit. Libraries were constructed in a second round of multiplex PCR, after which size selection and purification were performed. Paired-end sequencing of the libraries was performed with 100 bp reads on an Illumina HiSeq2000. The original pipeline was this. SOAPnuke was used to process the raw data, with reads discarded if the reads contained adapters or uncalled bases, had a mean Phred below 15, or lacked an exact constant-primer or identifier match. High-quality paired reads were merged using COPE v1.2.5, and each unique nucleotide sequence was defined as a clonotype. MiTCR v1.1 was used to align clonotypes to the IMGT TRBV, TRBD and TRBJ reference segments. Analysis was restricted to V-J combinations with a frequency above 0.0001, which covered about 99% of repertoires. The TCS score was defined as the ratio of F50 (clonal expansion) to E x V (chaos), calculated using BLOSUM62-based TCRdist between CDR3 peptides within each V-J. Welch's t-statistics and random forest reduced roughly 530 V-J features to roughly 13, which were used in a naive Bayes classifier (R e1071). Thyroid-blood repertoire similarity was quantified with the Morisita-Horn index. TCRdb trimmed the raw reads at Q25, called clones with MiXCR and kept productive beta chains. Duplicate CDR3 protein sequences are folded into a single record with the most common DNA and genes. V and J calls and clone size were set by TCRdb, not the authors. The sample table contains over 650,000 distinct CDR3 sequences; only one count was recorded for 45% of them. The biggest ten clones account for 7% to 7.5% of the sample.

Sequencing was performed on peripheral blood or thyroid tissue (not recorded which). The V and J genes are TRBV2 and TRBJ1-6; 7 of the junction bases match TRBD1. The source of this sequence is an adult man with Graves' disease, either hyperthyroidism or ophthalmopathy (not recorded which). This receptor has the CDR3 CASSDGDSYSPLHF. The sequence in DNA is TGTGCCAGCAGTGATGGGGACAGTTATTCACCCCTCCACTTT. The entire variable domain, with the stretches around the CDR3 drawn from the reference TRBV2 and TRBJ1-6 proteins, is EPEVTQTPSHQVTQMGQEVILRCVPISNHLYFYWYRQILGQKVEFLVSFYNNEISEKSEIFDDQFSVERPDGSNFTLKIRSTKLEDSAMYFCASSDGDSYSPLHFGNGTRLTVT.